The clone carrying this TCR beta chain was counted a single time. These data originate in a study of blood T cell repertoires in COVID-19. Clones were read by immunoSEQ multiplex PCR, and TCRdb kept only the in-frame ones, dropping some. The sample records over 80,000 clones, approximately 86% being singletons. The sample was peripheral blood. This sequence was found in a man older than 75 with active or convalescent COVID-19.

The CDR3 region is CASSLGAGGGDGYTF. The DNA of the CDR3 is TGTGCCAGCAGCTTAGGGGCAGGGGGAGGTGATGGCTACACCTTC. The rearrangement joins TRBV7-2 to TRBJ1-2; 7 nucleotides line up with TRBD1. This CDR3 comprises 15 residues. Trimming removed 1 base from V and 6 bases from J; junction bases left unmatched: 8. Germline V gene data show CDR1 as SGHTA and CDR2 as FQGNSA.